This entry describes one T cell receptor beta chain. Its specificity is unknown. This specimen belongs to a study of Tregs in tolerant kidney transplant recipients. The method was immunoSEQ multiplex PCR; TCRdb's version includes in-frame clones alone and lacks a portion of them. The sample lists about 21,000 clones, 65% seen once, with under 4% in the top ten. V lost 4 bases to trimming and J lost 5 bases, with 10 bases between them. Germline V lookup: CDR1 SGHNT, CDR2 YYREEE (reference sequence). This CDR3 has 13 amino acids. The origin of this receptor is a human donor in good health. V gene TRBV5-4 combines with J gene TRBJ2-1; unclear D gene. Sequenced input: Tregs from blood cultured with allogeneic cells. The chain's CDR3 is CASSRADNNEQFF. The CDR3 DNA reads TGTGCCAGCAGCCGCGCAGATAACAATGAGCAGTTCTTC.